A single sample is the source of the 5 T cell receptor beta chains below, sequenced in a study of T cells after yellow fever vaccination. MiXCR, run by TCRdb on the 5' RACE reads, gives a single entry per CDR3 protein. The data hold some 100,000 distinct CDR3 sequences, with roughly 7.9% observed a single time. The material was CD4+ T cells sorted from PBMCs, obtained roughly 45 days after the first yellow fever vaccination. Receptor source: a man aged 18-30 years who received the YFV17D yellow fever vaccine.

This clonotype was counted at least ten times. The chain joins TRBV20-1 to TRBJ2-4, with a possible D match to TRBD2 (5 bases). The germline V and J ends were trimmed by 6 bases and 3 bases, with 9 bases remaining between them. Germline V gene sequence: CDR1 DFQATT, CDR2 SNEGSKA (reference sequence). The length of the CDR3 is 12 residues. This CDR3 reads CSAAGGKNIQYF. CDR3 in DNA: TGCAGTGCGGCGGGTGGCAAAAACATTCAGTACTTC.

By share, this clonotype counts as medium-sized. V is TRBV24-1 and J is TRBJ1-1; D possibly corresponds to TRBD1 (6 bases). This CDR3 region has 11 residues. CDR1 is KGHDR, CDR2 SFDVKD, per germline. The CDR3 protein is CALRGGTEAFF. The CDR3 nucleotides read TGTGCTTTACGAGGGGGCACTGAAGCTTTCTTT.

This clonotype was counted at least ten times. V usage is TRBV7-6 and J usage is TRBJ2-5; 7 nucleotides match TRBD2. The junction had 1 base not matched to a gene; V was cut back by 3 bases and J by 3 bases. The germline gives CDR1 SGHVS, CDR2 FNYEAQ. CDR3 size: 13 residues. The CDR3 nucleotides are TGTGCCAGCAGCTTCGCGGGGGAAGAGACCCAGTACTTC. Encoded protein: CASSFAGEETQYF.

This clonotype was counted many times. The chain's CDR3 is CASSYVGRDQPQHF. As DNA, the CDR3 is TGTGCCAGCAGTTACGTGGGTAGGGATCAGCCCCAGCATTTT. The rearrangement joins TRBV6-2 or TRBV6-3 to TRBJ1-5; D not certain. In germline, CDR1 is MNHEY, CDR2 SVGEGT. This CDR3 is built from 14 residues. V was pared by 2 bases and J by 5 bases, with 10 bases between.

In this sample, this clonotype turned up many times. The rearrangement links TRBV20-1 to TRBJ1-6; D uncertain. V lost 4 bases and J 0 bases, leaving 7 bases between the germline ends. The CDR3 covers 14 residues. Germline V CDR1 and CDR2: DFQATT, SNEGSKA (reference sequence). Here the CDR3 reads CSAIQSSYNSPLHF. The CDR3, as DNA: TGCAGTGCTATACAGAGCTCCTATAATTCACCCCTCCACTTT.